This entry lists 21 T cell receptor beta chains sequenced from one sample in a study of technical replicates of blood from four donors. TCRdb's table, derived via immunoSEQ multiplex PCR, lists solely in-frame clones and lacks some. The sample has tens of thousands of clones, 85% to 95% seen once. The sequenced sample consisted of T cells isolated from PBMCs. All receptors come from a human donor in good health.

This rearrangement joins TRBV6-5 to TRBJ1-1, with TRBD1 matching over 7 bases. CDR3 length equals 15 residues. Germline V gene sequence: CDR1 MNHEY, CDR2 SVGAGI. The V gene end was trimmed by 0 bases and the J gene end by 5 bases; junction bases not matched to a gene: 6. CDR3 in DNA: TGTGCCAGCAGTTACTCCGGACAGGTTCGAACTGAAGCTTTCTTT. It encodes CASSYSGQVRTEAFF.

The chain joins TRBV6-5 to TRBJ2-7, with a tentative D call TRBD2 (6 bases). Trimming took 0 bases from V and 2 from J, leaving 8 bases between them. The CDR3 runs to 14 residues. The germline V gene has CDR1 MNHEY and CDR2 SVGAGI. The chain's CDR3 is CASSYSAGTYEQYF. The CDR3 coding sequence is TGTGCCAGCAGTTACTCGGCGGGAACCTACGAGCAGTACTTC.

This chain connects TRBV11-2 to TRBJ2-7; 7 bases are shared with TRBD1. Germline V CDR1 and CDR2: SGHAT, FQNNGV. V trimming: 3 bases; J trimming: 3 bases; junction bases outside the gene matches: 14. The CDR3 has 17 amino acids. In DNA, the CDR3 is TGTGCCAGCAGCTTTAGTGGCACCGAGACAGGGTTCTACGAGCAGTACTTC. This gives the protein CASSFSGTETGFYEQYF.

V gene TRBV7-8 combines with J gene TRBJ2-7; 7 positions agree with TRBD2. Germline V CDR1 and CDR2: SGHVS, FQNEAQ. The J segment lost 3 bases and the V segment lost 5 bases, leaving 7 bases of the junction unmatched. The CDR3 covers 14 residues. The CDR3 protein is CASSPQRGVYEQYF. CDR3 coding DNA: TGTGCCAGCAGCCCCCAACGGGGGGTCTACGAGCAGTACTTC. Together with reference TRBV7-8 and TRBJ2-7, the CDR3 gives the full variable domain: GAGVSQSPRYKVAKRGQDVALRCDPISGHVSLFWYQQALGQGPEFLTYFQNEAQLDKSGLPSDRFFAERPEGSVSTLKIQRTQQEDSAVYLCASSPQRGVYEQYFGPGTRLTVT.

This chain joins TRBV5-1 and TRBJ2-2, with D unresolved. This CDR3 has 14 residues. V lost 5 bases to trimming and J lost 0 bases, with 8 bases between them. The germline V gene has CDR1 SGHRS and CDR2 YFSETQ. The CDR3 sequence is CASSLTPNTGELFF. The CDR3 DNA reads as TGCGCCAGCAGTCTGACACCGAACACCGGGGAGCTGTTTTTT.

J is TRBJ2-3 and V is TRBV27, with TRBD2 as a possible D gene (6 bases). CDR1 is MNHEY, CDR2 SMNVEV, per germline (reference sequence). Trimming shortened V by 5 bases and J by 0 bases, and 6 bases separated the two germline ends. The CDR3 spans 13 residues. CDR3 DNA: TGTGCCAGCAGTGGAGGGAGCACAGATACGCAGTATTTT. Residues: CASSGGSTDTQYF.

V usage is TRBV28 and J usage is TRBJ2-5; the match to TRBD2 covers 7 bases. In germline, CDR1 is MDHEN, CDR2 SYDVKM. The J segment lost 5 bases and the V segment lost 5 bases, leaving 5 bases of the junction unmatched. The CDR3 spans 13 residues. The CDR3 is CASSNGGWETQYF. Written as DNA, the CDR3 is TGTGCCAGCAGTAACGGGGGGTGGGAGACCCAGTACTTC.

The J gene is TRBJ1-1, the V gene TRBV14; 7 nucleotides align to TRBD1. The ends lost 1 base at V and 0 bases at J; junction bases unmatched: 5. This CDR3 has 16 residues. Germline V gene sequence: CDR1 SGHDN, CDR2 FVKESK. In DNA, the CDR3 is TGTGCCAGCAGCCAAGTTGGCACAGGGGTGAACACTGAAGCTTTCTTT. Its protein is CASSQVGTGVNTEAFF. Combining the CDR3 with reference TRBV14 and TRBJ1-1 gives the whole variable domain EAGVTQFPSHSVIEKGQTVTLRCDPISGHDNLYWYRRVMGKEIKFLLHFVKESKQDESGMPNNRFLAERTGGTYSTLKVQPAELEDSGVYFCASSQVGTGVNTEAFFGQGTRLTVV.

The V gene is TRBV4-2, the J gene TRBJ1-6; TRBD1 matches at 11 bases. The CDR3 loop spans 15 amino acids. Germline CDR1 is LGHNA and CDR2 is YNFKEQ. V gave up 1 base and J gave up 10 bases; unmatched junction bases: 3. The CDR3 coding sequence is TGTGCCAGCAGCCAAGGGACAGGGGGCTCGTCACCCCTCCACTTT. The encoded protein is CASSQGTGGSSPLHF.

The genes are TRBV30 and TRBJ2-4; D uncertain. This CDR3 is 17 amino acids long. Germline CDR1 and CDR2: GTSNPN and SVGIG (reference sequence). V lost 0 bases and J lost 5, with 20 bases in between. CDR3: CAWSVAKLQLSQNIQYF. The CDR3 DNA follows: TGTGCCTGGAGTGTGGCCAAATTACAGCTGTCCCAAAACATTCAGTACTTC. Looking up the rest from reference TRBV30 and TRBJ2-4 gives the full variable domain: SQTIHQWPATLVQPVGSPLSLECTVEGTSNPNLYWYRQAAGRGLQLLFYSVGIGQISSEVPQNLSASRPQDRQFILSSKKLLLSDSGFYLCAWSVAKLQLSQNIQYFGAGTRLSVL.

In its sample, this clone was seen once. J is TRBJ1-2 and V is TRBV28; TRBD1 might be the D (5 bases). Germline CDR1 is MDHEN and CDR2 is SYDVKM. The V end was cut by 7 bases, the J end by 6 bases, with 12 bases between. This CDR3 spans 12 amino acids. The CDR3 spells CASTQGMDGYTF. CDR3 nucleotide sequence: TGTGCCAGCACCCAGGGAATGGATGGCTACACCTTC.

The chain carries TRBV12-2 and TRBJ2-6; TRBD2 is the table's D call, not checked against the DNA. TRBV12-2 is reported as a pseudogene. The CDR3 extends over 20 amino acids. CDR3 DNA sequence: TGTGCAAGTCGCCATCTTATTCGTCGGGGGACTAACTCTGGGGCCAACGTCCTGACTTTC. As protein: CASRHLIRRGTNSGANVLTF.

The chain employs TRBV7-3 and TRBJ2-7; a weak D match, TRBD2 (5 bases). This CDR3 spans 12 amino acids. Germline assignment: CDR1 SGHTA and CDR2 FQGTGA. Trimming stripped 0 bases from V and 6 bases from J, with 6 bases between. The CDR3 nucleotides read TGTGCCAGCAGCTTAACTGAGGGCGAGCAGTACTTC. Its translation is CASSLTEGEQYF.

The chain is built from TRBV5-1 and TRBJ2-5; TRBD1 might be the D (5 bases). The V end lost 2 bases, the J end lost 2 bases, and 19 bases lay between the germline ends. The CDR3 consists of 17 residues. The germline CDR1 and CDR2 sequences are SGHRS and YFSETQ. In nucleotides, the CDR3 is TGCGCCAGCAGCTTAACGACTCTGGCTGGGGCTCAAGAGACCCAGTACTTC. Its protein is CASSLTTLAGAQETQYF.

The CDR3 DNA reads TGTGCCAGCAGTTTATCTTCGCGGGGGAACTACAATGAGCAGTTCTTC. Translated: CASSLSSRGNYNEQFF. V usage is TRBV27 and J usage is TRBJ2-1, with 7 bases identical to TRBD2. This CDR3 is 16 amino acids long. V lost 0 bases to trimming and J lost 3 bases; unmatched junction nucleotides: 5. CDR1 and CDR2 from the germline V gene are MNHEY and SMNVEV (reference sequence).

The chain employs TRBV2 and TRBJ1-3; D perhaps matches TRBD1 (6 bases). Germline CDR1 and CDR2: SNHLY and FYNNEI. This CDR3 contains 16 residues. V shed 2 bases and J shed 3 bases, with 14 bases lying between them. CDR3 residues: CASSESQGFFGNTIYF. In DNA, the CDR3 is TGTGCCAGCAGTGAATCCCAGGGGTTCTTTGGAAACACCATATATTTT.

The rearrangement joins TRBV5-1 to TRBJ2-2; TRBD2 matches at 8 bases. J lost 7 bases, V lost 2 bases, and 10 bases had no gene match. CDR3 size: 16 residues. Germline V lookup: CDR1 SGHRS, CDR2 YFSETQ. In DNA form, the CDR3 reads TGCGCCAGCAGCTTCTTAGGAGCGGGGGAGCACGGGGAGCTGTTTTTT. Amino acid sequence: CASSFLGAGEHGELFF.

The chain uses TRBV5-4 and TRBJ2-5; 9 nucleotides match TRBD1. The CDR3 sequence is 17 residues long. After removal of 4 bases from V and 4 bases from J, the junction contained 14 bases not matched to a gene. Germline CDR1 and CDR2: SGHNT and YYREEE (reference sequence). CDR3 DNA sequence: TGTGCCAGCAGCGCAGGAAACAGGGGGCGAGGAAGAGAGACCCAGTACTTC. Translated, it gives CASSAGNRGRGRETQYF.

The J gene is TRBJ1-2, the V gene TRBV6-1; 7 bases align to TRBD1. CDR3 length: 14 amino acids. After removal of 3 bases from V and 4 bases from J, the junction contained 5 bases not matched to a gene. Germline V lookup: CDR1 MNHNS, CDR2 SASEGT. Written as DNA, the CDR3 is TGTGCCAGCAGTGACGGGACAGAACCCTATGGCTACACCTTC. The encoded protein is CASSDGTEPYGYTF.

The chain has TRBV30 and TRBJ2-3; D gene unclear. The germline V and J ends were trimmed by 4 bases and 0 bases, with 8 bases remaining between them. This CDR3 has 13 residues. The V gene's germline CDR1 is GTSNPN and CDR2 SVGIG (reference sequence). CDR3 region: CAWMFPSTDTQYF. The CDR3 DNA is TGTGCCTGGATGTTCCCAAGCACAGATACGCAGTATTTT.

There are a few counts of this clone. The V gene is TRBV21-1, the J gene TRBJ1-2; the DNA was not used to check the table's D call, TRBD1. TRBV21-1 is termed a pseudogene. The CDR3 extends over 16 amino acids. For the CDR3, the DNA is TGTGCCAGCAGCATCTTACCTGACAGAGTCCTCTATGGCTACACCTTC. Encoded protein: CASSILPDRVLYGYTF.